The source of this TCR beta chain is a study of blood T cell repertoires in COVID-19. About the study: The United States, Italy and Spain were the sources of the acute and convalescent COVID-19 samples. T cells, B-cell-depleted T cells, or PBMCs provided the cDNA or gDNA that served as material.

Trimming removed 5 bases from V and 7 bases from J, with 14 bases in between. The CDR3 totals 14 residues. Per the germline V gene, CDR1 is SGHTA and CDR2 is FQGNSA. Source study methods: Amplification from reference gene primers served as the basis for estimated nucleated cell counts. The assay was immunoSEQ multiplex PCR, and TCRdb's table has in-frame clones only and misses some. Clone size and the V and J calls come from that table; the DNA yielded D and trimming. The data hold around 450,000 clones, with around nine tenths observed a single time. This TCR derives from a woman aged 25-40 years with acute or convalescent COVID-19. Sequencing was done on a sample of peripheral blood. This chain connects TRBV7-2 to TRBJ1-4; D gene unclear. DNA for the CDR3: TGTGCCAGCAGCCCGGCAGGCGGGTTTGAAAAACTGTTTTTT. It translates to CASSPAGGFEKLFF.